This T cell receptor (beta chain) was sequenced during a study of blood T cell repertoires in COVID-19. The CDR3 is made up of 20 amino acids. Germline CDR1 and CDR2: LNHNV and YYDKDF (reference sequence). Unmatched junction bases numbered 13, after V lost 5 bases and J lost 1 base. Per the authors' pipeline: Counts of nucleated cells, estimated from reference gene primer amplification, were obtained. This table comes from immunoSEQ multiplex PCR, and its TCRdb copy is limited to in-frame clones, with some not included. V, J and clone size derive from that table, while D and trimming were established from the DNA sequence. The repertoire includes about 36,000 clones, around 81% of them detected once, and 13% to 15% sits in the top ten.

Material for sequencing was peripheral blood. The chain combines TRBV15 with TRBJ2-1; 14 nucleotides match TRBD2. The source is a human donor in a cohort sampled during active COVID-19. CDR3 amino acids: CATSPQPGLAGGRSYNEQFF. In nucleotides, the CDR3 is TGTGCCACCAGCCCCCAACCCGGACTAGCGGGGGGTCGATCCTACAATGAGCAGTTCTTC.